This TCR beta chain was profiled in a study of shared clonotypes between healthy human individuals. CD8 cells regarded as naive lacked CD45RO, were positively chosen for CCR7, and omitted terminally differentiated effector memory CD45RA+ cells. The data were produced by immunoSEQ multiplex PCR, yet TCRdb's version contains in-frame clones alone and is incomplete. The sample records around 1.9 million clones, approximately 94% being singletons. Germline V gene lookup returns CDR1 SQVTM and CDR2 ANQGSEA. This CDR3 is 13 amino acids long. Trimming removed 5 bases from V and 2 bases from J, with 9 bases in between.

The sequence came from a young man in good health. Some clones in this sample may be carry-over from other donors' samples. Sequenced: naive CD8+ T cells from PBMCs. This chain uses TRBV29-1 with TRBJ2-2; D is uncertain. CDR3 in DNA: TGCAGCGTTTTGGGCCTAAACACCGGGGAGCTGTTTTTT. This sequence encodes CSVLGLNTGELFF.